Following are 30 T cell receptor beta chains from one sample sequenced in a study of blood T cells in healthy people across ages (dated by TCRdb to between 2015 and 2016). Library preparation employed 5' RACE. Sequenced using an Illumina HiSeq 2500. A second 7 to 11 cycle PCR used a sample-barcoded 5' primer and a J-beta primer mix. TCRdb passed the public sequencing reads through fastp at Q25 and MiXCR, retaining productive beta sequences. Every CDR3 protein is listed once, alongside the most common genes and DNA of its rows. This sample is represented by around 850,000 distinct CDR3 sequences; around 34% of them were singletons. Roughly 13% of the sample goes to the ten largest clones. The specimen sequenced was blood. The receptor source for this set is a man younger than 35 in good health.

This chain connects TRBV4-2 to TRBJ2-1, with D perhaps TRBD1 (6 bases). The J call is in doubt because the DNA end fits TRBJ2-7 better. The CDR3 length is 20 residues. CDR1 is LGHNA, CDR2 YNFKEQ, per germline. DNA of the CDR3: TGTGCCAGCAGCCATACTAGGGCCAGGGGCCCCCTGGGCTCCTACAATGAGCAGTACTTC. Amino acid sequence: CASSHTRARGPLGSYNEQYF.

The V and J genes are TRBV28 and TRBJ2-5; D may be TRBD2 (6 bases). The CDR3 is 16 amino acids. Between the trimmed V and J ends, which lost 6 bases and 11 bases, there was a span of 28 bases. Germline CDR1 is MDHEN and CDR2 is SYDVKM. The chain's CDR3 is CASSAGTGRVRNEQYF. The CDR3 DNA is TGTGCCAGCAGCGCGGGGACTGGCCGAGTACGGAATGAGCAGTACTTC.

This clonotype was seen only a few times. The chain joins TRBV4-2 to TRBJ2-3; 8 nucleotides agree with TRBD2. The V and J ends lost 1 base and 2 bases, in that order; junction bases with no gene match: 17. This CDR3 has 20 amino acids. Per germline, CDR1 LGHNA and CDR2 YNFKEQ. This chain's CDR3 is CASSQGAGSGDHSDTDTQYF. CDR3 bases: TGTGCCAGCAGCCAAGGGGCTGGTAGCGGGGACCACTCCGACACAGATACGCAGTATTTT.

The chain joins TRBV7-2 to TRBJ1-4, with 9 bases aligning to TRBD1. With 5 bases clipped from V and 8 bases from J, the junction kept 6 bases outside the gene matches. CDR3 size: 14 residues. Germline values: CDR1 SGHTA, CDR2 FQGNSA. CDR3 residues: CASSQGTGLEKLFF. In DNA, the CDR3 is TGTGCCAGCAGCCAAGGGACAGGGCTGGAAAAACTGTTTTTT.

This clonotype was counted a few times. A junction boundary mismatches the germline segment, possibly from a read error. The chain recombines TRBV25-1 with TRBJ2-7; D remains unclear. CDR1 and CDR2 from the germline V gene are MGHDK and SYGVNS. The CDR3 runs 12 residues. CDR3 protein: CACSAPKAEQYF. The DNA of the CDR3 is TGTGCCTGCAGCGCACCGAAAGCGGAGCAGTACTTC.

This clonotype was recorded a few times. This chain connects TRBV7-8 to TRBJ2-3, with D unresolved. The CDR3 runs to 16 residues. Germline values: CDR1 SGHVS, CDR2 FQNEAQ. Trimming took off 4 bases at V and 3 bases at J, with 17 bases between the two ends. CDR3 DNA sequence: TGTGCCAGCAGCTCCAGTGGTGGTCCGGCGACAGATACGCAGTATTTT. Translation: CASSSSGGPATDTQYF.

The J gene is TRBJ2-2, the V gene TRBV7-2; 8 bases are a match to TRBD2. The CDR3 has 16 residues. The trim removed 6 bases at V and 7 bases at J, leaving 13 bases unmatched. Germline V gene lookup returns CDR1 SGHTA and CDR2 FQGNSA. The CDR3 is CASSWTSSRLGGELFF. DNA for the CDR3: TGTGCCAGCAGTTGGACTAGCTCTCGCCTCGGCGGGGAGCTGTTTTTT.

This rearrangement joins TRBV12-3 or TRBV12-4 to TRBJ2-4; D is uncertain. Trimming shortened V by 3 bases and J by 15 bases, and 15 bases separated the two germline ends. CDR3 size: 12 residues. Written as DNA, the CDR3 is TGTGCCAGCAGTTTTGGGCCGTACGAGCGGTACTTC. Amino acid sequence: CASSFGPYERYF.

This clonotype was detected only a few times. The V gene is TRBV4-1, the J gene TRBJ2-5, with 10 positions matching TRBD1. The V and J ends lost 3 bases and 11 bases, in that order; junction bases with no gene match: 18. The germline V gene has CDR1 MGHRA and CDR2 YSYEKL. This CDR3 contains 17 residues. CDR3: CASSQQTGGLLNNEQYF. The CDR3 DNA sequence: TGCGCCAGCAGCCAGCAGACAGGGGGCCTATTAAACAATGAGCAGTACTTC.

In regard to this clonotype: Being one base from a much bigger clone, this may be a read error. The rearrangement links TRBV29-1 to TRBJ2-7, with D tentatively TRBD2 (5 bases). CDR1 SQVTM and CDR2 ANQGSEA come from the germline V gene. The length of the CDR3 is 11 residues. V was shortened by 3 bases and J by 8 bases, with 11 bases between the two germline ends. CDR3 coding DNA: TGCAGCGTTGAGGGAGAATACAAGCAGTACTTC. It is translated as CSVEGEYKQYF.

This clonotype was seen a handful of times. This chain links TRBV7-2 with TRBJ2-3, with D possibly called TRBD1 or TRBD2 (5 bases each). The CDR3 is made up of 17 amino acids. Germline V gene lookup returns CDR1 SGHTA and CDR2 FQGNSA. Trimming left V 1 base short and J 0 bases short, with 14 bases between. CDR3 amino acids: CASSLDPGSGSTDTQYF. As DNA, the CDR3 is TGTGCCAGCAGCTTAGATCCAGGGTCGGGAAGCACAGATACGCAGTATTTT.

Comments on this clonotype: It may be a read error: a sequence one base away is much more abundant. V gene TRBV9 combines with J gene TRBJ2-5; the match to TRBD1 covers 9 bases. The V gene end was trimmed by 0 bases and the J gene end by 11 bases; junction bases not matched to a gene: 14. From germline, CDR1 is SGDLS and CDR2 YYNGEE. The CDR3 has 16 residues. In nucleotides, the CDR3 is TGTGCCAGCAGCGTAGCCGGGACAGGGAAGTCCAATGAGCAGTACTTC. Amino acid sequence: CASSVAGTGKSNEQYF. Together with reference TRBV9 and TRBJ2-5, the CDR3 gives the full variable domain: DSGVTQTPKHLITATGQRVTLRCSPRSGDLSVYWYQQSLDQGLQFLIQYYNGEERAKGNILERFSAQQFPDLHSELNLSSLELGDSALYFCASSVAGTGKSNEQYFGPGTRLLVL.

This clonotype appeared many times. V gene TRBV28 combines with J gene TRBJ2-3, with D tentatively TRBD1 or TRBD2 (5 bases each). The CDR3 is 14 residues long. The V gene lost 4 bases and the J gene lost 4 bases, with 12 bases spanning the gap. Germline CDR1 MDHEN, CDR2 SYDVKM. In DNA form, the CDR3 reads TGTGCCAGCAGTTCTTACAGGCGGGCAGATACGCAGTATTTT. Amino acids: CASSSYRRADTQYF.

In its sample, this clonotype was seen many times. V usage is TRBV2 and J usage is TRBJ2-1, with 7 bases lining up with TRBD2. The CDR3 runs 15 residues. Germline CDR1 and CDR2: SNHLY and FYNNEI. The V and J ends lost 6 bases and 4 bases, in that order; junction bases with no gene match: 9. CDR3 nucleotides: TGTGCCAGCAGGAGAGGGGAGGGCCGGTACAATGAGCAGTTCTTC. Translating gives CASRRGEGRYNEQFF.

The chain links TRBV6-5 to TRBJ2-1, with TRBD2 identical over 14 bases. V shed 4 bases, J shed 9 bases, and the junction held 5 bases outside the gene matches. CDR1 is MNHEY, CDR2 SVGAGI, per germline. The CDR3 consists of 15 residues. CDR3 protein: CASSWTSGGMGEQFF. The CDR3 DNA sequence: TGTGCCAGCAGTTGGACTAGCGGGGGGATGGGTGAGCAGTTCTTC.

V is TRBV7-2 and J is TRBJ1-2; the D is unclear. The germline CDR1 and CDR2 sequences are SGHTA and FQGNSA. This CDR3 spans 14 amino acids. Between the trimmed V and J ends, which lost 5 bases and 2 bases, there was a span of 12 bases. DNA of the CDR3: TGTGCCAGCAGCACAACAAGACTGAACTATGGCTACACCTTC. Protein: CASSTTRLNYGYTF.

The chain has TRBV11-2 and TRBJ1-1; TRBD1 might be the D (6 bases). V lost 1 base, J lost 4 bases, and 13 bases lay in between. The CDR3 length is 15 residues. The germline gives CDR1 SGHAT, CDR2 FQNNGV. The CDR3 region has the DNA TGTGCCAGCAGCTTAGGACAGGCAAGTGGCACTGAAGCTTTCTTT. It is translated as CASSLGQASGTEAFF. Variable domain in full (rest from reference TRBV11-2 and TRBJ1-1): EAGVAQSPRYKIIEKRQSVAFWCNPISGHATLYWYQQILGQGPKLLIQFQNNGVVDDSQLPKDRFSAERLKGVDSTLKIQPAKLEDSAVYLCASSLGQASGTEAFFGQGTRLTVV.

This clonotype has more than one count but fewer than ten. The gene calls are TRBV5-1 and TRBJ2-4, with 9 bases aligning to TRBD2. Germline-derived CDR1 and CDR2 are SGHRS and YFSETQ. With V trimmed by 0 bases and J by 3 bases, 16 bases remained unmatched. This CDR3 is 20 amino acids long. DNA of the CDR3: TGCGCCAGCAGCTTGGATGCTAGCGGGGACTCCTTTGTAGGCAAAAACATTCAGTACTTC. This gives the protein CASSLDASGDSFVGKNIQYF. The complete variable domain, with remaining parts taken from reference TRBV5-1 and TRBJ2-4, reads KAGVTQTPRYLIKTRGQQVTLSCSPISGHRSVSWYQQTPGQGLQFLFEYFSETQRNKGNFPGRFSGRQFSNSRSEMNVSTLELGDSALYLCASSLDASGDSFVGKNIQYFGAGTRLSVL.

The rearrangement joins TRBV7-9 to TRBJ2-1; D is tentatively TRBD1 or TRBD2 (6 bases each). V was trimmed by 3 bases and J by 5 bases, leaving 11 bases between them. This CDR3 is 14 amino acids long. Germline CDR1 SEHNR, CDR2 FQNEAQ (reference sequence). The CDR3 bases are TGTGCCAGCAGCTTGGGGGGCGCCCACAATGAGCAGTTCTTC. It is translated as CASSLGGAHNEQFF.

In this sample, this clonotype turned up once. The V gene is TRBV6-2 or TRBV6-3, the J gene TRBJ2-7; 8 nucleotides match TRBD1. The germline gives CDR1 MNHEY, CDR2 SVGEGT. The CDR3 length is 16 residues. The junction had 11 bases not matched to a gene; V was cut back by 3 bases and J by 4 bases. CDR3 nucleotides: TGTGCCAGCAGTTATGAAGCCACAGGGGGTAGGTACGAGCAGTACTTC. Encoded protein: CASSYEATGGRYEQYF.

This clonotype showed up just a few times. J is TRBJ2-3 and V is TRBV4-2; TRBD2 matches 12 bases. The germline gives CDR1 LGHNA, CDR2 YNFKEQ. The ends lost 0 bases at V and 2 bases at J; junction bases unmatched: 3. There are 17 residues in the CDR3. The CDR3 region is CASSQDPSGGATDTQYF. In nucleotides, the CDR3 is TGTGCCAGCAGCCAAGATCCTAGCGGGGGGGCCACAGATACGCAGTATTTT.

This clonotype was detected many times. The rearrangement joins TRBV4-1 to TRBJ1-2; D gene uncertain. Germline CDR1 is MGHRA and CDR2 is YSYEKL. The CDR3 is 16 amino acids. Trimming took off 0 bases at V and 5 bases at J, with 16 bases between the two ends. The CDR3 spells CASSQDHRGSIYGYTF. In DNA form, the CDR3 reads TGCGCCAGCAGCCAAGATCATCGGGGTTCCATTTATGGCTACACCTTC.

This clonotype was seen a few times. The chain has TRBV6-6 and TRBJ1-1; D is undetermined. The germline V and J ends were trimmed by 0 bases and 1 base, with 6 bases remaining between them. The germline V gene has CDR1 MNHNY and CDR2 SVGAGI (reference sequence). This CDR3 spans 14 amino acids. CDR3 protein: CASSYSIQNTEAFF. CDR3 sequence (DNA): TGTGCCAGCAGTTACTCGATACAGAACACTGAAGCTTTCTTT.

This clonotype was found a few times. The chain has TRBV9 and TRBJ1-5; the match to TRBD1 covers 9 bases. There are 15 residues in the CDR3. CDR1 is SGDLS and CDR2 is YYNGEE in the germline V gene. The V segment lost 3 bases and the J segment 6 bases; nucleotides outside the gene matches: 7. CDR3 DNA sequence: TGTGCCAGCAGCGCCGGGGACAGGGCTACTCAGCCCCAGCATTTT. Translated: CASSAGDRATQPQHF. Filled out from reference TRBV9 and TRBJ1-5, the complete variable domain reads DSGVTQTPKHLITATGQRVTLRCSPRSGDLSVYWYQQSLDQGLQFLIQYYNGEERAKGNILERFSAQQFPDLHSELNLSSLELGDSALYFCASSAGDRATQPQHFGDGTRLSIL.

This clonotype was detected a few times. The CDR3 loop reads CASSLDRDYSYEQYF. Written as DNA, the CDR3 is TGCGCCAGCAGCCTAGACAGGGACTACTCCTACGAGCAGTACTTC. The chain recombines TRBV5-1 with TRBJ2-7; D is possibly TRBD1 or TRBD2 (7 bases each). Germline CDR1 reads SGHRS; CDR2 reads YFSETQ. The CDR3 covers 15 residues. V lost 4 bases to trimming and J lost 0 bases, with 14 bases between them.

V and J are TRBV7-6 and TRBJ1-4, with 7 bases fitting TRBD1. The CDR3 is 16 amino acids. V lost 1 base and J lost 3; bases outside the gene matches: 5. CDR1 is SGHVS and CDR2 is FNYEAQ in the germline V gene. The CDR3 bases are TGTGCCAGCAGCTTAGGACAGGGTCGGCCTAATGAAAAACTGTTTTTT. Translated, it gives CASSLGQGRPNEKLFF. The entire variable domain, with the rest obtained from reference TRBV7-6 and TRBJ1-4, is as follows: GAGVSQSPRYKVTKRGQDVALRCDPISGHVSLYWYRQALGQGPEFLTYFNYEAQQDKSGLPNDRFSAERPEGSISTLTIQRTEQRDSAMYRCASSLGQGRPNEKLFFGSGTQLSVL.

The CDR3 sequence: CASSYSKGAQYF. CDR3 nucleotides: TGTGCCAGCAGTTACTCGAAGGGAGCGCAGTATTTT. J is TRBJ2-3 and V is TRBV6-2 or TRBV6-3; possible D gene TRBD2, 5 bases. The ends were cut back, 0 bases at V and 10 bases at J, with 8 bases in the middle. CDR1 MNHEY and CDR2 SVGEGT come from the germline V gene. CDR3 length equals 12 residues.

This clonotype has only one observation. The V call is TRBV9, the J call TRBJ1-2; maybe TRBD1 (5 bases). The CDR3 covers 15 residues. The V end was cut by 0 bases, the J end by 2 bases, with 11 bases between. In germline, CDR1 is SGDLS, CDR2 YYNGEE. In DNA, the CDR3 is TGTGCCAGCAGCGTAGACGGGGGTGGGAACTATGGCTACACCTTC. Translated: CASSVDGGGNYGYTF.

CDR3 sequence: CASSPNRGLPGELFF. Written as DNA, the CDR3 is TGTGCCAGCAGTCCGAACAGGGGCCTCCCCGGGGAGCTGTTTTTT. The chain employs TRBV12-3 or TRBV12-4 and TRBJ2-2, with 7 bases fitting TRBD1. V gave up 5 bases and J gave up 6 bases; unmatched junction bases: 9. The CDR3 totals 15 residues.

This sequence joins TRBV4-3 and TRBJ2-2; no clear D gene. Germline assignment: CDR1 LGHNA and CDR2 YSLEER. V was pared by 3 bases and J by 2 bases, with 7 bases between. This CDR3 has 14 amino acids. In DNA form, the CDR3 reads TGCGCCAGCAGCCATTCACCCAACACCGGGGAGCTGTTTTTT. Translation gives CASSHSPNTGELFF.